These T cell receptor beta chains were read from a single sample in a study of T cell responses to AZD1222 COVID-19 vaccine. TCRdb's copy holds only in-frame clones and misses some; the assay was immunoSEQ multiplex PCR. Here the sample spans roughly 120,000 clones, more than 75% being singletons. Sequenced here: peripheral blood, sampled 28 days after the second AZD1222 dose. The receptors were gathered from an adult who received the AZD1222 COVID-19 vaccine. The CDR3 runs from the conserved cysteine through the conserved F or W. D genes are given only for firm matches. Size tells how often a clone was seen (once, few, many) or the class of an expanded clone, and some rows leave it out.

j_gene	v_gene	d_gene	abundance	CDR3nt	CDR3aa
TRBJ1-1	TRBV5-4	.	.	TGTGCCAGCACCCTAGGGACGGTGAACACTGAAGCTTTCTTT	CASTLGTVNTEAFF
TRBJ2-3	TRBV9	.	.	TGTGCCAGCAGCGGGCGGCCGGGGTCAGATACGCAGTATTTT	CASSGRPGSDTQYF
TRBJ2-7	TRBV2	TRBD2	.	TGTGCCAGCAGGGCCGGGACTAGCGGCTACGAGCAGTACTTC	CASRAGTSGYEQYF
TRBJ2-3	TRBV15	TRBD1	few	TGTGCCACCAGCACGGACAGGGGTGCGGTGTCAGATACGCAGTATTTT	CATSTDRGAVSDTQYF
TRBJ1-2	TRBV28	.	once	TGTGCCAGCAGTGAGAATCGGGTAGCCTCCTATGGCTACACCTTC	CASSENRVASYGYTF
TRBJ2-3	TRBV4-2	.	.	TGTGCCAGCAGCCAAGATGGCAGTACAGATACGCAGTATTTT	CASSQDGSTDTQYF
TRBJ1-2	TRBV27	TRBD1	.	TGTGCCAGCAGTTTATCGGGCAGGGGGAATGGCTACACCTTC	CASSLSGRGNGYTF
TRBJ1-6	TRBV6-2/TRBV6-3	.	.	TGTGCCAGCAGTTACTCGATTTTCGGGGCTTCCTATAATTCACCCCTCCACTTT	CASSYSIFGASYNSPLHF
TRBJ1-1	TRBV5-4	.	.	TGTGCCAGCAGCTTGGTACACACTGAAGCTTTCTTT	CASSLVHTEAFF
TRBJ1-4	TRBV7-8	TRBD1	few	TGTGCCAGCAGCCCATACTCCGGGACAGGAGCAACTAATGAAAAACTGTTTTTT	CASSPYSGTGATNEKLFF
TRBJ1-1	TRBV12-3/TRBV12-4	.	.	TGTGCCAGCCAGAAGGGTAGATCATCTGAAGCTTTCTTT	CASQKGRSSEAFF
TRBJ2-7	TRBV27	.	.	TGTGCCAGCAGCGGCAGGGAGTACGAGCAGTACTTC	CASSGREYEQYF
TRBJ1-3	TRBV30	.	once	TGTGCCTGGAGTGTAGTCAGCAGCTCTGGAAACACCATATATTTT	CAWSVVSSSGNTIYF
TRBJ2-7	TRBV7-2	TRBD1	.	TGTGCCAGCAGCTCCGGGACAGGGGGTACTTACGAGCAGTACTTC	CASSSGTGGTYEQYF
TRBJ1-1	TRBV6-1	.	once	TGTGCCAGCAGCACGACAGAGAACACTGAAGCTTTCTTT	CASSTTENTEAFF
TRBJ1-5	TRBV30	.	.	TGTGCCTGGAGTTTGAGCAATCAGCCCCAGCATTTT	CAWSLSNQPQHF
TRBJ2-1	TRBV6-2/TRBV6-3	.	.	TGTGCCAGCAGCTATGCAACAGGGAGCAGGTACAATGAGCAGTTCTTC	CASSYATGSRYNEQFF
TRBJ2-7	TRBV7-9	.	.	TGTGCCAGCAGCTTAGACACTTCCTACGAGCAGTACTTC	CASSLDTSYEQYF
TRBJ1-6	TRBV7-9	TRBD1	once	TGTGCCAGCAGCTTAGGTGTTGGGACAGGGGGCCCACCCCTCCACTTT	CASSLGVGTGGPPLHF
TRBJ2-3	TRBV3-1/TRBV3-2	.	.	TGTGCCAGCAGCCAATGGCTTAATAACAATCCAGATACGCAGTATTTT	CASSQWLNNNPDTQYF
TRBJ2-3	TRBV18	TRBD2	.	TGTGCCAGCTCACCCTATGGCGGGAGTAACCCAGATACGCAGTATTTT	CASSPYGGSNPDTQYF
TRBJ1-5	TRBV12-3/TRBV12-4	.	.	TGTGCCAGCAGCTCCGCCGGGGGTCAGCCCCAGCATTTT	CASSSAGGQPQHF
TRBJ1-1	TRBV2	TRBD1	.	TGTGCCAGCAGAGAGGGGGCAGTGGGCACTGAAGCTTTCTTT	CASREGAVGTEAFF
TRBJ1-1	TRBV2	TRBD1	.	TGTGCCGTATGTCGACCTGACAGAGGGGGCTCTGAAGCTTTCTTT	CAVCRPDRGGSEAFF
TRBJ1-1	TRBV7-2	.	.	TGTGCCAGCAGCTTAGAGCTGAACACTGAAGCTTTCTTT	CASSLELNTEAFF
TRBJ2-3	TRBV5-1	TRBD2	.	TGCGCCACCTCTCCAGGGACTACCCCCAGTCTGGGTACGCAGTATTTT	CATSPGTTPSLGTQYF
TRBJ2-1	TRBV7-2	TRBD2	.	TGTGCCAGCCAAGCGAGCGGGGGGGCCAATGAGCAGTTCTTC	CASQASGGANEQFF
TRBJ1-2	TRBV10-3	.	few	TGTGCCATCTCCGTATCGGGCAATGGCTACACCTTC	CAISVSGNGYTF
TRBJ2-5	TRBV11-2	TRBD2	few	TGTGCCAGCAGCTTAGTTTTAGCGGGAGCTGAGGAGACCCAGTACTTC	CASSLVLAGAEETQYF
TRBJ2-1	TRBV6-4	TRBD2	.	TGTGCCAGCAGTGACACCGGGACTAGCGAATACAATGAGCAGTTCTTC	CASSDTGTSEYNEQFF
TRBJ2-7	TRBV12-3/TRBV12-4	.	.	TGTGCCAGCAGCCGCAGTCTCTACGAGCAGTACTTC	CASSRSLYEQYF
TRBJ2-1	TRBV19	.	.	TGTGCCAGTAGTCCACCGGGACGTCTCTTAAACAATGAGCAGTTCTTC	CASSPPGRLLNNEQFF
TRBJ1-6	TRBV7-6	.	.	TGTGCCAGCAGCCCTATCGACCAGGGAGGTTCACCCCTCCACTTT	CASSPIDQGGSPLHF
TRBJ1-2	TRBV19	.	.	TGTGCCAGTAGTATAGACAGCTACACCTTC	CASSIDSYTF
TRBJ1-4	TRBV9	TRBD1	.	TGTGCCAGCAGCGTAGGAGGGGACAGGGCGCGGAAACTGTTTTTT	CASSVGGDRARKLFF
TRBJ1-1	TRBV29-1	.	.	TGCAGCGTTGCTCATACCCCGGCGGCTGAAGCTTTCTTT	CSVAHTPAAEAFF
TRBJ1-2	TRBV24-1	TRBD1	once	TGTGCCACCAGTGAGGGACAGGGGACCCTTTCCTATGGCTACACCTTC	CATSEGQGTLSYGYTF
TRBJ2-1	TRBV18	.	.	TGTGCCAGCTCACCACCGGGTACCAACCCGGTCCGGTTCTTC	CASSPPGTNPVRFF
TRBJ1-2	TRBV28	.	.	TGTGCCAGCAACAAAGGGATGGCCGGTCTTAACTATGGCTACACCTTC	CASNKGMAGLNYGYTF
TRBJ2-3	TRBV11-1	.	.	TGTGCCAGCGGCACCACAGATACGCAGTATTTT	CASGTTDTQYF
TRBJ2-7	TRBV6-5	.	.	TGTGCCAGCTCTACGGGAGCGGTCGGTTACGAGCAGTACTTC	CASSTGAVGYEQYF
TRBJ1-1	TRBV7-9	.	.	TGTGCCAGCAGCTACCAGGGGTACACTGAAGCTTTCTTT	CASSYQGYTEAFF
TRBJ2-7	TRBV18	TRBD2	.	TGTGCCAGCTCCCGGCTCCTGGCGGGAGCCTACGAGCAGTACTTC	CASSRLLAGAYEQYF
TRBJ1-1	TRBV6-2/TRBV6-3	TRBD1	few	TGTGCCAGCAGTTGGACAGGTTGGAAAAGCGAAGCTTTCTTT	CASSWTGWKSEAFF
TRBJ2-1	TRBV18	.	.	TGTGCCAGCTTTCCCTCGAGAAGTTACAATGAGCAGTTCTTC	CASFPSRSYNEQFF
TRBJ1-1	TRBV4-3	TRBD1	.	TGCGCCAGCAGCCGCAGGATAGGACAGGGGGCCGTGGGCACTGAAGCTTTCTTT	CASSRRIGQGAVGTEAFF
TRBJ1-2	TRBV7-9	.	.	TGTGCCAGCAGCTTAGCGGAGGTGCTGTTGACAGTCTATGGCTACACCTTC	CASSLAEVLLTVYGYTF
TRBJ2-1	TRBV18	TRBD2	.	TGTGCCAGCTCACCCTCGGCCGGGAGGGCCCTCAATGAGCAGTTCTTC	CASSPSAGRALNEQFF
TRBJ1-1	TRBV18	.	once	TGTGCCAGCTCACCACAGACCAGAACTGAAGCTTTCTTT	CASSPQTRTEAFF
TRBJ2-2	TRBV28	TRBD1	.	TGTGCCAGCAGTATGTCTTTGAGACAGGGCTACACCGGGGAGCTGTTTTTT	CASSMSLRQGYTGELFF
TRBJ1-2	TRBV3-1/TRBV3-2	TRBD1	.	TGTGCCAGCAGCCAACCGACAGGGCTTACCTATGGCTACACCTTC	CASSQPTGLTYGYTF
TRBJ2-1	TRBV4-2	.	.	TGTGCCAGCAGCCAAGATTGGAGAGAGCAGTTCTTC	CASSQDWREQFF